These 31 T cell receptor beta chains share one sample of origin, sequenced in a study of T cell responses to AZD1222 COVID-19 vaccine. Some clones are missing from TCRdb's copy, which holds only in-frame ones; the method was immunoSEQ multiplex PCR. The data show over 130,000 clones, 88% seen once. The sequencing here drew on peripheral blood, taken 28 days after the second AZD1222 dose. The receptors originated from an adult who received the AZD1222 COVID-19 vaccine.

In its sample, this clone was seen once. The CDR3 sequence is CASSIPGHSYEQYF. In DNA, the CDR3 is TGTGCCAGTAGTATTCCGGGACACTCCTACGAGCAGTACTTC. The chain has TRBV19 and TRBJ2-7; TRBD1 might be the D (6 bases). Trimming shortened V by 3 bases and J by 0 bases, and 9 bases separated the two germline ends. The CDR3 runs to 14 residues. Germline CDR1 and CDR2: LNHDA and SQIVND (reference sequence). The full variable domain, in which reference TRBV19 and TRBJ2-7 provide the parts outside the CDR3, is DGGITQSPKYLFRKEGQNVTLSCEQNLNHDAMYWYRQDPGQGLRLIYYSQIVNDFQKGDIAEGYSVSREKKESFPLTVTSAQKNPTAFYLCASSIPGHSYEQYFGPGTRLTVT.

This clone was observed a single time. This rearrangement joins TRBV28 to TRBJ1-6; TRBD1 might be the D (5 bases). This CDR3 comprises 13 residues. Trimming stripped 2 bases from V and 10 bases from J, with 9 bases between. Looked up from germline, CDR1 is MDHEN and CDR2 is SYDVKM. The CDR3 reads CASSLVRASPLHF. The DNA for the CDR3 is TGTGCCAGCAGTTTAGTCAGGGCATCACCCCTCCACTTT.

The V and J genes are TRBV28 and TRBJ1-5; D not resolved. Per germline, CDR1 MDHEN and CDR2 SYDVKM. The CDR3 is 12 amino acids. V was clipped by 8 bases and J by 1 base, with 6 bases between them. The CDR3 bases are TGTGCCAGCCCGGACAGCAATCAGCCCCAGCATTTT. Translation: CASPDSNQPQHF. The full variable domain, with the rest looked up from reference TRBV28 and TRBJ1-5, is DVKVTQSSRYLVKRTGEKVFLECVQDMDHENMFWYRQDPGLGLRLIYFSYDVKMKEKGDIPEGYSVSREKKERFSLILESASTNQTSMYLCASPDSNQPQHFGDGTRLSIL.

The chain uses TRBV28 and TRBJ1-4; D unclear. V was cut by 4 bases and J by 4 bases, with 13 bases left in between. Germline V gives CDR1 MDHEN, CDR2 SYDVKM. This CDR3 region has 15 residues. Here the CDR3 reads CASSSHTGSNEKLFF. The CDR3 DNA follows: TGTGCCAGCAGTTCTCATACGGGGAGTAATGAAAAACTGTTTTTT. The full variable domain, with the rest looked up from reference TRBV28 and TRBJ1-4, is DVKVTQSSRYLVKRTGEKVFLECVQDMDHENMFWYRQDPGLGLRLIYFSYDVKMKEKGDIPEGYSVSREKKERFSLILESASTNQTSMYLCASSSHTGSNEKLFFGSGTQLSVL.

This chain connects TRBV28 to TRBJ1-5; 10 positions match TRBD1. The CDR3 loop spans 14 amino acids. Germline assignment: CDR1 MDHEN and CDR2 SYDVKM. The trim removed 7 bases at V and 4 bases at J, leaving 4 bases unmatched. The CDR3 here is CASTMGQGNQPQHF. In nucleotides, the CDR3 is TGTGCCAGCACTATGGGACAGGGGAATCAGCCCCAGCATTTT. Full variable domain (remainder filled in from reference TRBV28 and TRBJ1-5): DVKVTQSSRYLVKRTGEKVFLECVQDMDHENMFWYRQDPGLGLRLIYFSYDVKMKEKGDIPEGYSVSREKKERFSLILESASTNQTSMYLCASTMGQGNQPQHFGDGTRLSIL.

The V and J genes are TRBV28 and TRBJ1-2; D not resolved. Looked up from germline, CDR1 is MDHEN and CDR2 is SYDVKM. V dropped 0 bases and J dropped 5 bases, with 13 bases sitting between them. This CDR3 comprises 15 residues. The CDR3 loop is CASSLWGSSGYGYTF. The CDR3, as DNA: TGTGCCAGCAGTTTATGGGGTTCTTCCGGTTATGGCTACACCTTC.

The genes are TRBV5-8 and TRBJ2-5, with D perhaps matching TRBD1 (6 bases). The CDR3 totals 14 residues. The germline V and J ends were trimmed by 4 bases and 0 bases, with 10 bases remaining between them. Germline CDR1 reads SGHTS; CDR2 reads YDEGEE. In DNA, the CDR3 is TGTGCCAGCAGCCCGGGACATTACCAAGAGACCCAGTACTTC. This codes for CASSPGHYQETQYF. Looking up the rest from reference TRBV5-8 and TRBJ2-5 gives the full variable domain: EAGVTQSPTHLIKTRGQQATLRCSPISGHTSVYWYQQALGLGLQFLLWYDEGEERNRGNFPPRFSGRQFPNYSSELNVNALELEDSALYLCASSPGHYQETQYFGPGTRLLVL.

This clone has just one count. The chain recombines TRBV7-9 with TRBJ1-1; tentatively, D is TRBD1 (5 bases). V shed 5 bases and J shed 6 bases, with 16 bases lying between them. The CDR3 has 14 amino acids. From germline, CDR1 is SEHNR and CDR2 FQNEAQ (reference sequence). The CDR3 bases are TGTGCCAGCAGCGATGCACGTGGGGCAGCTGAAGCTTTCTTT. Translating gives CASSDARGAAEAFF.

This chain joins TRBV18 and TRBJ1-4; weak D call: TRBD1 (6 bases). The CDR3 is made up of 15 amino acids. The V end lost 6 bases, the J end lost 5 bases, and 16 bases lay between the germline ends. Germline assignment: CDR1 KGHSH and CDR2 LQKENI. The CDR3 loop reads CASSQGRTENEKLFF. For the CDR3, the DNA is TGTGCCAGCTCTCAGGGACGGACAGAAAATGAAAAACTGTTTTTT. The full variable domain, with the rest looked up from reference TRBV18 and TRBJ1-4, is NAGVMQNPRHLVRRRGQEARLRCSPMKGHSHVYWYRQLPEEGLKFMVYLQKENIIDESGMPKERFSAEFPKEGPSILRIQQVVRGDSAAYFCASSQGRTENEKLFFGSGTQLSVL.

The V gene is TRBV9, the J gene TRBJ1-6; tentative D call: TRBD1 (5 bases). Germline V CDR1 and CDR2: SGDLS, YYNGEE. The CDR3 totals 16 residues. V was shortened by 0 bases and J by 8 bases, with 15 bases between the two germline ends. The CDR3 region is CASSVAGERRDSPLHF. The CDR3 DNA reads TGTGCCAGCAGCGTAGCGGGGGAGAGGAGGGATTCACCCCTCCACTTT.

The CDR3 protein is CASSLRQGPMNTEAFF. The DNA of the CDR3 is TGTGCCAGCAGCTTGAGACAGGGCCCCATGAACACTGAAGCTTTCTTT. The gene calls are TRBV7-9 and TRBJ1-1; 7 positions match TRBD1. Germline values: CDR1 SEHNR, CDR2 FQNEAQ (reference sequence). Trimming at V came to 3 bases and at J to 0 bases, leaving 7 bases not matched to a gene. CDR3 size: 16 residues.

The J gene is TRBJ2-2, the V gene TRBV4-1, with D possibly being TRBD1 (6 bases). This CDR3 has 17 residues. Trimming stripped 1 base from V and 0 bases from J, with 12 bases between. In germline, CDR1 is MGHRA, CDR2 YSYEKL. The CDR3 DNA is TGCGCCAGCAGCCAAGGCACTACAGGGCCGAACACCGGGGAGCTGTTTTTT. It translates to CASSQGTTGPNTGELFF.

This clone has a handful of counts. This chain joins TRBV6-1 and TRBJ2-1; either TRBD1 or TRBD2 may supply D (5 bases each). There are 17 residues in the CDR3. CDR1 and CDR2 (germline): MNHNS, SASEGT. The V end lost 1 base, the J end lost 0 bases, and 13 bases lay between the germline ends. The CDR3 nucleotides read TGTGCCAGCAGTGAAGTCCCGGGACCCCCCTCCTACAATGAGCAGTTCTTC. This sequence encodes CASSEVPGPPSYNEQFF.

The V gene is TRBV27, the J gene TRBJ1-1, with 9 bases aligning to TRBD1. This CDR3 comprises 15 residues. Germline assignment: CDR1 MNHEY and CDR2 SMNVEV (reference sequence). Unmatched junction bases numbered 11, after V lost 9 bases and J lost 3 bases. This CDR3 reads CASSDRGAFDTEAFF. DNA for the CDR3: TGTGCCAGTTCGGACAGGGGAGCTTTTGACACTGAAGCTTTCTTT.

V gene TRBV7-3 combines with J gene TRBJ2-7; 13 bases align to TRBD2. Trimming removed 4 bases from V and 10 bases from J; junction bases left unmatched: 10. Germline V gives CDR1 SGHTA, CDR2 FQGTGA. This CDR3 has 15 residues. The CDR3 here is CASSSSGLAGVQQYF. The CDR3, as DNA: TGTGCCAGCAGCTCGAGCGGACTAGCGGGAGTGCAACAGTACTTC.

The chain's CDR3 is CSVLQGNQPQHF. The CDR3 coding sequence is TGCAGCGTCCTACAGGGAAATCAGCCCCAGCATTTT. The V call is TRBV29-1, the J call TRBJ1-5, with D maybe TRBD1 (6 bases). The CDR3 is 12 residues long. CDR1 is SQVTM and CDR2 is ANQGSEA in the germline V gene. V shed 6 bases and J shed 4 bases, with 10 bases lying between them.

V gene TRBV19 combines with J gene TRBJ1-5; 7 bases match TRBD1. Trimming took 3 bases from V and 4 from J; bases not matched to a gene: 6. Germline CDR1 is LNHDA and CDR2 is SQIVND (reference sequence). The CDR3 runs 15 residues. For the CDR3, the DNA is TGTGCCAGTAGTATCGGCAGGGGGTCAAATCAGCCCCAGCATTTT. Translated, it gives CASSIGRGSNQPQHF.

This chain joins TRBV3-1 (or the pseudogene TRBV3-2) and TRBJ2-7; a weak D match, TRBD2 (5 bases). The germline V and J ends were trimmed by 4 bases and 2 bases, with 12 bases remaining between them. The CDR3 has 14 residues. Germline-derived CDR1 and CDR2 are LGHDT and YNNKEL (reference sequence). CDR3 sequence reads: CASSLTGITYEQYF. CDR3 nucleotides: TGTGCCAGCAGCCTGACGGGGATTACCTACGAGCAGTACTTC.

The chain uses TRBV3-1 (or the pseudogene TRBV3-2) and TRBJ2-5, with a tentative D call TRBD1 (6 bases). The CDR3 loop spans 17 amino acids. Germline CDR1 and CDR2: LGHDT and YNNKEL (reference sequence). V was cut by 3 bases and J by 0 bases, with 17 bases left in between. In nucleotides, the CDR3 is TGTGCCAGCAGCCAGCCGAGACAGGCGATTAACCAAGAGACCCAGTACTTC. This gives the protein CASSQPRQAINQETQYF.

This rearrangement joins TRBV5-1 to TRBJ2-1; 11 positions match TRBD1. The V segment lost 0 bases and the J segment 2 bases; nucleotides outside the gene matches: 1. The germline V gene has CDR1 SGHRS and CDR2 YFSETQ. This CDR3 comprises 16 residues. CDR3 in amino acids: CASSLAGQGAYNEQFF. The CDR3 nucleotides read TGCGCCAGCAGCTTGGCGGGACAGGGGGCCTACAATGAGCAGTTCTTC. Full variable domain (missing parts from reference TRBV5-1 and TRBJ2-1): KAGVTQTPRYLIKTRGQQVTLSCSPISGHRSVSWYQQTPGQGLQFLFEYFSETQRNKGNFPGRFSGRQFSNSRSEMNVSTLELGDSALYLCASSLAGQGAYNEQFFGPGTRLTVL.

The chain employs TRBV27 and TRBJ2-3; perhaps D is TRBD1 or TRBD2 (6 bases each). The CDR3 is 14 residues long. Trimming left V 1 base short and J 9 bases short, with 14 bases between. The germline CDR1 and CDR2 sequences are MNHEY and SMNVEV (reference sequence). CDR3 sequence: CASSLYREVDTQYF. The CDR3 bases are TGTGCCAGCAGTTTATACAGGGAGGTGGACACGCAGTATTTT.

The rearrangement uses TRBV6-5 and TRBJ2-1; 8 bases fit TRBD2. Germline-derived CDR1 and CDR2 are MNHEY and SVGAGI. The CDR3 contains 15 residues. Trimming took 6 bases from V and 4 from J; bases not matched to a gene: 8. CDR3 sequence: CASSPGGGLYNEQFF. The CDR3 nucleotides read TGTGCCAGCAGCCCGGGAGGGGGTCTTTACAATGAGCAGTTCTTC.

The J gene is TRBJ2-7, the V gene TRBV27, with 8 bases aligning to TRBD2. Germline V gene data show CDR1 as MNHEY and CDR2 as SMNVEV (reference sequence). V shed 5 bases, J shed 0 bases, and the junction held 9 bases outside the gene matches. This CDR3 is 16 amino acids long. The CDR3 spells CASSPYREGSSYEQYF. The CDR3 DNA follows: TGTGCCAGCAGTCCATATCGGGAGGGCAGCTCCTACGAGCAGTACTTC.

The V and J genes are TRBV21-1 and TRBJ1-5. TRBV21-1 is classified as a pseudogene. This CDR3 contains 14 residues. CDR3 in DNA: TGTGCCAGCAGCAAAGCGCCCGTGTGGCAGCCCCAGCATTTT. Translation gives CASSKAPVWQPQHF.

The chain links TRBV5-5 to TRBJ1-1; D is unclear. The CDR3 is 13 residues long. V lost 4 bases and J 3 bases, leaving 10 bases between the germline ends. Germline-derived CDR1 and CDR2 are SGHKS and YYEKEE (reference sequence). The CDR3 coding sequence is TGTGCCAGCAGCCCGAGATTTGACACTGAAGCTTTCTTT. Translated: CASSPRFDTEAFF.

V is TRBV6-5 and J is TRBJ1-4; D unresolved. The length of the CDR3 is 12 residues. Per the germline V gene, CDR1 is MNHEY and CDR2 is SVGAGI. V was cut by 5 bases and J by 5 bases, with 6 bases left in between. The CDR3 DNA is TGTGCCAGCAGTCAACCGAATGAAAAACTGTTTTTT. It yields the protein CASSQPNEKLFF.

In its sample, this clone was seen once. CDR3 DNA: TGTGCCACCAGTGATTTATCAGATACGCAGTATTTT. The encoded protein is CATSDLSDTQYF. J is TRBJ2-3 and V is TRBV24-1, with no clear D. V was cut by 1 base and J by 4 bases, with 2 bases left in between. The CDR3 runs 12 residues. Germline V CDR1 and CDR2: KGHDR, SFDVKD.

CDR3 region: CASSPRRSSYNSPLHF. CDR3 in DNA: TGTGCCAGCAGCCCACGACGGAGCTCCTATAATTCACCCCTCCACTTT. The genes are TRBV7-2 and TRBJ1-6; D remains unclear. CDR1 and CDR2 from the germline V gene are SGHTA and FQGNSA. The CDR3 contains 16 residues. Trimming removed 5 bases at V and 0 bases at J, with 11 bases between.

This chain joins TRBV25-1 and TRBJ2-7, with a tentative D call TRBD2 (6 bases). The V end lost 3 bases, the J end lost 2 bases, and 14 bases lay between the germline ends. This CDR3 contains 15 residues. Germline CDR1 and CDR2: MGHDK and SYGVNS. The CDR3 is CASSDLGGGTYEQYF. The DNA for the CDR3 is TGTGCCAGCAGTGATCTTGGGGGAGGAACCTACGAGCAGTACTTC.

V is TRBV7-6 and J is TRBJ1-1; D perhaps matches TRBD1 (5 bases). V lost 5 bases and J 1 base, leaving 8 bases between the germline ends. Germline V gives CDR1 SGHVS, CDR2 FNYEAQ. The CDR3 consists of 13 residues. This CDR3 is CASSRDGNTEAFF. The CDR3 DNA follows: TGTGCCAGCAGCCGGGACGGGAACACTGAAGCTTTCTTT. The full variable domain, with the rest looked up from reference TRBV7-6 and TRBJ1-1, is GAGVSQSPRYKVTKRGQDVALRCDPISGHVSLYWYRQALGQGPEFLTYFNYEAQQDKSGLPNDRFSAERPEGSISTLTIQRTEQRDSAMYRCASSRDGNTEAFFGQGTRLTVV.

In DNA, the CDR3 is TGTGCCAGCAGCCCCCAGACAGAACCCTATGGCTACACCTTC. Protein: CASSPQTEPYGYTF. V gene TRBV9 combines with J gene TRBJ1-2; tentatively, D is TRBD1 (5 bases). Germline V CDR1 and CDR2: SGDLS, YYNGEE. V lost 4 bases and J 4 bases, leaving 14 bases between the germline ends. The CDR3 runs 14 residues.